This is a list of T cell receptor beta chains from one sample in a study of control samples from healthy donors and cancer patients. TCRdb's table, derived via immunoSEQ multiplex PCR, lists solely in-frame clones and lacks some. The sample has tens of thousands of clones, 93% seen once. Material for sequencing was PBMCs. These receptors were taken from a woman in her thirties or forties with lung cancer. Both conserved end residues are part of each CDR3. Fields, in order: V gene, D gene, clone size, J gene, CDR3 protein, CDR3 DNA. D genes are given only for firm matches. Not every row has a clone size; where given, it reads once, few, many or a size class.

v_call: TRBV18
d_call: NA
clone_size: NA
j_call: TRBJ1-5
cdr3_aa: CASSPNYGNQPQHF
cdr3_nt: TGTGCCAGCTCACCTAACTACGGGAATCAGCCCCAGCATTTT

v_call: TRBV5-4
d_call: NA
clone_size: NA
j_call: TRBJ2-5
cdr3_aa: CASSPRVGETQYF
cdr3_nt: TGTGCCAGCAGCCCCCGGGTTGGGGAGACCCAGTACTTC

v_call: TRBV7-6
d_call: NA
clone_size: NA
j_call: TRBJ1-4
cdr3_aa: CASSSQPRGLGEKLFF
cdr3_nt: TGTGCCAGCAGCTCACAACCCAGGGGATTAGGAGAAAAACTGTTTTTT

v_call: TRBV25-1
d_call: TRBD2
clone_size: once
j_call: TRBJ2-3
cdr3_aa: CASTVAGNTDTQYF
cdr3_nt: TGTGCCAGCACCGTAGCGGGGAACACAGATACGCAGTATTTT

v_call: TRBV5-4
d_call: NA
clone_size: NA
j_call: TRBJ1-1
cdr3_aa: CASSLARENTEAFF
cdr3_nt: TGTGCCAGCAGCTTGGCCCGTGAAAACACTGAAGCTTTCTTT

v_call: TRBV12-3/TRBV12-4
d_call: NA
clone_size: NA
j_call: TRBJ2-3
cdr3_aa: CASSLARGSTQYF
cdr3_nt: TGTGCCAGCAGTTTAGCGCGCGGGTCTACGCAGTATTTT

v_call: TRBV5-1
d_call: NA
clone_size: NA
j_call: TRBJ1-1
cdr3_aa: CASSLQQGGNTEAFF
cdr3_nt: TGCGCCAGCAGCTTGCAACAGGGAGGAAACACTGAAGCTTTCTTT

v_call: TRBV6-5
d_call: TRBD1
clone_size: NA
j_call: TRBJ1-6
cdr3_aa: CASSYRGQNSPLHF
cdr3_nt: TGTGCCAGCAGTTACAGGGGGCAAAATTCACCCCTCCACTTT

v_call: TRBV6-5
d_call: NA
clone_size: NA
j_call: TRBJ2-2
cdr3_aa: CASSFTSETGELFF
cdr3_nt: TGTGCCAGCAGTTTTACCAGTGAAACCGGGGAGCTGTTTTTT

v_call: TRBV6-6
d_call: NA
clone_size: once
j_call: TRBJ1-3
cdr3_aa: CASQEGSGNTIYF
cdr3_nt: TGTGCCAGCCAAGAGGGCTCTGGAAACACCATATATTTT

v_call: TRBV30
d_call: TRBD1
clone_size: NA
j_call: TRBJ2-7
cdr3_aa: CAWSAYGQGRGEQYF
cdr3_nt: TGTGCCTGGAGTGCCTATGGACAGGGGAGGGGCGAGCAGTACTTC

v_call: TRBV3-1/TRBV3-2
d_call: TRBD2
clone_size: NA
j_call: TRBJ2-3
cdr3_aa: CASSHAIAGGPTDTQYF
cdr3_nt: TGTGCCAGCAGCCATGCCATTGCGGGGGGGCCCACAGATACGCAGTATTTT

v_call: TRBV6-6
d_call: TRBD1
clone_size: NA
j_call: TRBJ1-5
cdr3_aa: CASWTGGSEQPQHF
cdr3_nt: TGTGCCAGCTGGACAGGGGGCAGTGAGCAGCCCCAGCATTTT

v_call: TRBV2
d_call: TRBD1
clone_size: NA
j_call: TRBJ2-7
cdr3_aa: CASTTDRGEQYF
cdr3_nt: TGTGCCAGCACGACGGACAGGGGCGAGCAGTACTTC

v_call: TRBV4-1
d_call: NA
clone_size: NA
j_call: TRBJ1-5
cdr3_aa: CASSRTTGSNQPQHF
cdr3_nt: TGCGCCAGCAGCCGAACAACAGGGTCCAATCAGCCCCAGCATTTT

v_call: TRBV27
d_call: TRBD1
clone_size: NA
j_call: TRBJ2-7
cdr3_aa: CASSFRGLVYEQYF
cdr3_nt: TGTGCCAGCAGTTTCAGGGGGCTGGTTTACGAGCAGTACTTC

v_call: TRBV27
d_call: NA
clone_size: NA
j_call: TRBJ2-2
cdr3_aa: CASSLKAAPNTGELFF
cdr3_nt: TGTGCCAGCAGTTTAAAGGCGGCTCCGAACACCGGGGAGCTGTTTTTT

v_call: TRBV9
d_call: NA
clone_size: once
j_call: TRBJ1-1
cdr3_aa: CASSVRGNTEAFF
cdr3_nt: TGTGCCAGCAGCGTACGGGGGAACACTGAAGCTTTCTTT

v_call: TRBV5-4
d_call: NA
clone_size: NA
j_call: TRBJ1-4
cdr3_aa: CASSLARTTGSEKLFF
cdr3_nt: TGTGCCAGCAGCTTGGCCCGTACTACAGGTAGCGAAAAACTGTTTTTT

v_call: TRBV5-5
d_call: TRBD1
clone_size: NA
j_call: TRBJ1-2
cdr3_aa: CASSLNDRVTF
cdr3_nt: TGTGCCAGCAGCTTGAATGACAGGGTGACCTTC

v_call: TRBV7-9
d_call: NA
clone_size: once
j_call: TRBJ1-3
cdr3_aa: CASSPTPGENTIYF
cdr3_nt: TGTGCCAGCAGCCCGACCCCGGGAGAAAACACCATATATTTT

v_call: TRBV11-2
d_call: NA
clone_size: NA
j_call: TRBJ2-2
cdr3_aa: CASSLVPGTGELFF
cdr3_nt: TGTGCCAGCAGCTTAGTTCCAGGTACCGGGGAGCTGTTTTTT

v_call: TRBV7-8
d_call: NA
clone_size: NA
j_call: TRBJ1-2
cdr3_aa: CASSLGAPNYGYTF
cdr3_nt: TGTGCCAGCAGCTTGGGTGCCCCTAACTATGGCTACACCTTC

v_call: TRBV7-2
d_call: NA
clone_size: NA
j_call: TRBJ2-7
cdr3_aa: CASSSRRGEIEQYF
cdr3_nt: TGTGCCAGCAGCTCCCGTAGGGGTGAGATCGAGCAGTACTTC

v_call: TRBV5-1
d_call: NA
clone_size: NA
j_call: TRBJ1-1
cdr3_aa: CASSHGTGVNTEAFF
cdr3_nt: TGCGCCAGCAGCCATGGGACGGGTGTCAACACTGAAGCTTTCTTT

v_call: TRBV7-6
d_call: NA
clone_size: NA
j_call: TRBJ1-1
cdr3_aa: CASSSYRVGENTEAFF
cdr3_nt: TGTGCCAGCAGCTCTTACAGGGTCGGAGAGAACACTGAAGCTTTCTTT

v_call: TRBV11-2
d_call: TRBD2
clone_size: NA
j_call: TRBJ2-1
cdr3_aa: CASSLNAGGVYNEQFF
cdr3_nt: TGTGCCAGCAGCTTAAATGCCGGGGGGGTCTACAATGAGCAGTTCTTC

v_call: TRBV30
d_call: TRBD2
clone_size: NA
j_call: TRBJ2-5
cdr3_aa: CAWRVAGGRETQYF
cdr3_nt: TGTGCCTGGAGGGTAGCGGGGGGTAGGGAGACCCAGTACTTC

v_call: TRBV2
d_call: TRBD2
clone_size: NA
j_call: TRBJ2-1
cdr3_aa: CASIHPGSGGNNEQFF
cdr3_nt: TGTGCCAGCATCCACCCCGGTAGCGGGGGAAACAATGAGCAGTTCTTC

v_call: TRBV2
d_call: NA
clone_size: few
j_call: TRBJ1-5
cdr3_aa: CASSFDRPNQPQHF
cdr3_nt: TGTGCCAGCAGTTTTGACAGGCCCAATCAGCCCCAGCATTTT

v_call: TRBV3-1/TRBV3-2
d_call: NA
clone_size: NA
j_call: TRBJ2-1
cdr3_aa: CASSQDRWGLNEQFF
cdr3_nt: TGTGCCAGCAGCCAAGATAGGTGGGGTCTTAATGAGCAGTTCTTC

v_call: TRBV27
d_call: NA
clone_size: NA
j_call: TRBJ1-1
cdr3_aa: CASSPGVKMNTEAFF
cdr3_nt: TGTGCCAGCTCTCCAGGGGTAAAAATGAACACTGAAGCTTTCTTT

v_call: TRBV25-1
d_call: NA
clone_size: NA
j_call: TRBJ1-1
cdr3_aa: CASSSYHRQNTEAFF
cdr3_nt: TGTGCCAGCAGTTCCTACCACCGACAGAACACTGAAGCTTTCTTT

v_call: TRBV3-1/TRBV3-2
d_call: TRBD2
clone_size: NA
j_call: TRBJ2-5
cdr3_aa: CASRGLAGATYQETQYF
cdr3_nt: TGTGCCAGCCGGGGGCTAGCGGGGGCTACGTACCAAGAGACCCAGTACTTC

v_call: TRBV28
d_call: NA
clone_size: NA
j_call: TRBJ1-2
cdr3_aa: CASSFMRYGYTF
cdr3_nt: TGTGCCAGCAGTTTTATGAGATATGGCTACACCTTC

v_call: TRBV4-1
d_call: TRBD2
clone_size: NA
j_call: TRBJ2-3
cdr3_aa: CASSRLAGLADTQYF
cdr3_nt: TGCGCCAGCAGCCGATTAGCGGGGCTCGCAGATACGCAGTATTTT

v_call: TRBV28
d_call: NA
clone_size: NA
j_call: TRBJ1-1
cdr3_aa: CATTGAFRTEAFF
cdr3_nt: TGTGCCACAACGGGAGCCTTTAGGACTGAAGCTTTCTTT

v_call: TRBV7-9
d_call: TRBD2
clone_size: NA
j_call: TRBJ2-1
cdr3_aa: CASSLALAGGPHEQFF
cdr3_nt: TGTGCCAGCAGCTTAGCACTAGCGGGGGGGCCCCATGAGCAGTTCTTC

v_call: TRBV9
d_call: TRBD2
clone_size: once
j_call: TRBJ2-1
cdr3_aa: CASSPRSGGAYNEQFF
cdr3_nt: TGTGCCAGCAGCCCCCGCAGCGGGGGGGCCTACAATGAGCAGTTCTTC

v_call: TRBV7-9
d_call: NA
clone_size: NA
j_call: TRBJ2-1
cdr3_aa: CASSFLGGGVNNEQFF
cdr3_nt: TGTGCCAGCAGCTTTCTTGGGGGCGGGGTGAACAATGAGCAGTTCTTC

v_call: TRBV6-5
d_call: TRBD1
clone_size: NA
j_call: TRBJ1-2
cdr3_aa: CASSYGDRVGGYTF
cdr3_nt: TGTGCCAGCAGTTACGGCGACAGGGTAGGGGGCTACACCTTC

v_call: TRBV30
d_call: TRBD2
clone_size: NA
j_call: TRBJ2-4
cdr3_aa: CAWSTPPGLAGTLAKNIQYF
cdr3_nt: TGTGCCTGGAGTACCCCCCCGGGACTAGCGGGGACCCTAGCCAAAAACATTCAGTACTTC